These 11 T cell receptor beta chains were sequenced from one sample in a study of blood T cell repertoires in COVID-19. Profiled with immunoSEQ multiplex PCR; TCRdb holds only in-frame clones, not every one. The sample includes roughly 200,000 clones, more than 85% seen only once; the top ten take 2.5% to 3.5%. The sample taken for sequencing was peripheral blood. The receptors stem from a middle-aged man with active or convalescent COVID-19.

CDR3 coding DNA: TGTGCCAGCAGCTCCGACAGTTGGAACACAGATACGCAGTATTTT. Protein product: CASSSDSWNTDTQYF. The chain employs TRBV7-3 and TRBJ2-3; D may be TRBD1 (5 bases). CDR1 SGHTA and CDR2 FQGTGA come from the germline V gene. V gave up 4 bases and J gave up 2 bases, with 13 bases separating them. This CDR3 has 15 amino acids. Complete variable domain (other parts from reference TRBV7-3 and TRBJ2-3): GAGVSQTPSNKVTEKGKYVELRCDPISGHTALYWYRQSLGQGPEFLIYFQGTGAADDSGLPNDRFFAVRPEGSVSTLKIQRTERGDSAVYLCASSSDSWNTDTQYFGPGTRLTVL.

The chain carries TRBV24-1 and TRBJ2-1, with D tentatively TRBD1 (5 bases). Trimming stripped 0 bases from V and 0 bases from J, with 11 bases between. Germline V lookup: CDR1 KGHDR, CDR2 SFDVKD. This CDR3 region has 17 residues. CDR3 in amino acids: CATSDLKGFSSYNEQFF. CDR3 coding DNA: TGTGCCACCAGTGATTTGAAGGGGTTTAGCTCCTACAATGAGCAGTTCTTC.

This chain connects TRBV6-2 or TRBV6-3 to TRBJ2-3, with 7 bases identical to TRBD1. This CDR3 region has 14 residues. With V trimmed by 2 bases and J by 4 bases, 3 bases remained unmatched. CDR1 and CDR2 from the germline V gene are MNHEY and SVGEGT. The CDR3 spells CASSYAGGPDTQYF. In nucleotides, the CDR3 is TGTGCCAGCAGTTACGCAGGGGGACCAGATACGCAGTATTTT.

J is TRBJ1-6 and V is TRBV4-2; 7 nucleotides line up with TRBD1. V lost 5 bases to trimming and J lost 10 bases; unmatched junction nucleotides: 5. The CDR3 totals 13 residues. Germline lookup yields CDR1 LGHNA and CDR2 YNFKEQ. The CDR3 here is CASSGGQLSPLHF. CDR3 bases: TGTGCCAGCAGCGGGGGACAGTTATCACCCCTCCACTTT.

The CDR3 nucleotides are TGTGCCAGCAGAAAGGAGGGCGGCATGAACACTGAAGCTTTCTTT. Translated: CASRKEGGMNTEAFF. This rearrangement joins TRBV28 to TRBJ1-1; D is unclear. In germline, CDR1 is MDHEN, CDR2 SYDVKM. V was clipped by 6 bases and J by 0 bases, with 14 bases between them. This CDR3 contains 15 residues.

V gene TRBV10-3 combines with J gene TRBJ1-6; D unclear. Deletions cut 1 base from V and 8 bases from J, with 9 bases between. The CDR3 is 14 amino acids. Germline V gene data show CDR1 as ENHRY and CDR2 as SYGVKD. This chain's CDR3 is CAISEFDTDSPLHF. The CDR3 region has the DNA TGTGCCATCAGTGAGTTCGACACGGATTCACCCCTCCACTTT.

The chain joins TRBV27 to TRBJ1-5; D uncertain. The CDR3 has 13 residues. Germline loops: CDR1 MNHEY, CDR2 SMNVEV (reference sequence). Deletions cut 5 bases from V and 8 bases from J, with 13 bases between. The CDR3 loop is CASSTRREEPQHF. As DNA, the CDR3 is TGTGCCAGCAGTACCCGCCGTGAGGAGCCCCAGCATTTT.

As to this clone: Other DNA variants within this sample encode the same CDR3. The chain recombines TRBV7-3 with TRBJ1-1, with TRBD1 identical over 8 bases. Germline loops: CDR1 SGHTA, CDR2 FQGTGA. V dropped 5 bases and J dropped 6; count of bases not matched to a gene: 5. This CDR3 has 13 residues. The CDR3 DNA reads TGTGCCAGCAGCCCCGGGACAGGCGCTGAAGCTTTCTTT. Its protein product is CASSPGTGAEAFF.

This clone was recorded only once. The chain combines TRBV6-1 with TRBJ1-1, with D unresolved. CDR1 and CDR2 from the germline V gene are MNHNS and SASEGT. CDR3 length equals 14 residues. Trimming left V 3 bases short and J 1 base short, with 9 bases between. This CDR3 reads CASSEHAANTEAFF. The CDR3 DNA reads TGTGCCAGCAGTGAGCATGCGGCGAACACTGAAGCTTTCTTT.

The chain recombines TRBV5-1 with TRBJ1-1; D is possibly TRBD1 (6 bases). This CDR3 contains 15 residues. V was cut by 3 bases and J by 0 bases, with 12 bases left in between. Germline V lookup: CDR1 SGHRS, CDR2 YFSETQ. The CDR3 sequence is CASSSGQFMNTEAFF. DNA for the CDR3: TGCGCCAGCAGCTCCGGACAGTTCATGAACACTGAAGCTTTCTTT.

The chain has TRBV19 and TRBJ2-3, with 9 bases fitting TRBD2. Germline lookup yields CDR1 LNHDA and CDR2 SQIVND (reference sequence). The CDR3 totals 19 residues. Trimming at V came to 1 base and at J to 0 bases, leaving 11 bases not matched to a gene. CDR3: CASSIGASGEPWSTDTQYF. DNA for the CDR3: TGTGCCAGTAGTATAGGGGCTAGCGGGGAACCCTGGAGCACAGATACGCAGTATTTT.